These 21 T cell receptor beta chains share one sample of origin, sequenced in a study of blood T cell repertoires in COVID-19. Measured with immunoSEQ multiplex PCR; TCRdb has only the in-frame clones, and not every one. The data hold hundreds of thousands of clones, with less than 90% observed a single time. The source material was PBMCs or T cells enriched from blood (not recorded which). All receptors come from a woman aged 25-40 years who had recovered from COVID-19.

The chain couples TRBV3-1 (or the pseudogene TRBV3-2) to TRBJ2-1; TRBD2 might be the D (7 bases). V gave up 2 bases and J gave up 3 bases, with 20 bases separating them. The germline V gene has CDR1 LGHDT and CDR2 YNNKEL (reference sequence). The CDR3 runs 18 residues. This CDR3 reads CASSQFSGASGLYNEQFF. The DNA for the CDR3 is TGTGCCAGCAGCCAATTCTCGGGGGCTAGCGGCCTCTACAATGAGCAGTTCTTC.

The rearrangement joins TRBV4-1 to TRBJ2-7, with D perhaps matching TRBD2 (5 bases). V shed 1 base and J shed 2 bases, with 12 bases lying between them. Germline assignment: CDR1 MGHRA and CDR2 YSYEKL. CDR3 length: 15 amino acids. CDR3 amino acids: CASSQVRESAYEQYF. The DNA of the CDR3 is TGCGCCAGCAGCCAAGTCCGGGAATCGGCCTACGAGCAGTACTTC.

The chain uses TRBV7-2 and TRBJ2-3; 12 bases are a match to TRBD2. This CDR3 is 19 amino acids long. The V and J ends lost 4 bases and 6 bases, in that order; junction bases with no gene match: 17. From germline, CDR1 is SGHTA and CDR2 FQGNSA. The CDR3 sequence: CASSSQGARLAGEGDTQYF. CDR3 bases: TGTGCCAGCAGCTCTCAGGGGGCAAGACTAGCGGGAGAGGGGGATACGCAGTATTTT.

The chain links TRBV7-6 to TRBJ2-7; 7 nucleotides agree with TRBD1. CDR3 size: 14 residues. The V gene end was trimmed by 5 bases and the J gene end by 0 bases; junction bases not matched to a gene: 4. CDR1 is SGHVS, CDR2 FNYEAQ, per germline. CDR3 sequence: CASSTRQGSYEQYF. For the CDR3, the DNA is TGTGCCAGCAGCACCCGACAGGGCTCCTACGAGCAGTACTTC. Complete variable domain (other parts from reference TRBV7-6 and TRBJ2-7): GAGVSQSPRYKVTKRGQDVALRCDPISGHVSLYWYRQALGQGPEFLTYFNYEAQQDKSGLPNDRFSAERPEGSISTLTIQRTEQRDSAMYRCASSTRQGSYEQYFGPGTRLTVT.

The rearrangement uses TRBV5-1 and TRBJ2-1; 12 nucleotides line up with TRBD2. The CDR3 sequence is 16 residues long. Germline loops: CDR1 SGHRS, CDR2 YFSETQ. V dropped 1 base and J dropped 6; count of bases not matched to a gene: 5. The CDR3 sequence is CASSLLAGGRSNEQFF. DNA for the CDR3: TGCGCCAGCAGCTTGCTAGCGGGGGGGAGAAGCAATGAGCAGTTCTTC.

The CDR3 reads CATGGQDQETQYF. DNA of the CDR3: TGTGCCACCGGAGGACAGGACCAAGAGACCCAGTACTTC. The chain recombines TRBV2 with TRBJ2-5; 7 bases agree with TRBD1. The CDR3 is made up of 13 amino acids. Germline-derived CDR1 and CDR2 are SNHLY and FYNNEI. Trimming removed 10 bases from V and 0 bases from J; junction bases left unmatched: 5.

The V gene is TRBV4-2, the J gene TRBJ1-1, with D hard to call. Germline assignment: CDR1 LGHNA and CDR2 YNFKEQ. This CDR3 has 16 residues. The ends were cut back, 2 bases at V and 1 base at J, with 14 bases in the middle. The DNA for the CDR3 is TGTGCCAGCAGCCAAATCTTGAGACATACGAACACTGAAGCTTTCTTT. Its translation is CASSQILRHTNTEAFF.

This chain joins TRBV29-1 and TRBJ2-1, with D tentatively TRBD2 (6 bases). Trimming pared 5 bases from V and 12 bases from J, leaving 35 bases between. CDR1 SQVTM and CDR2 ANQGSEA come from the germline V gene. The length of the CDR3 is 18 residues. CDR3 nucleotides: TGCAGCGTTTTGTTTGGTGGGACGGGAGAAGTTTCATCGATGTGGCAGTTCTTC. Translated: CSVLFGGTGEVSSMWQFF.

This rearrangement joins TRBV4-1 to TRBJ2-1; 7 bases align to TRBD2. The V gene's germline CDR1 is MGHRA and CDR2 YSYEKL. V gave up 0 bases and J gave up 6 bases; unmatched junction bases: 11. The CDR3 runs 17 residues. CDR3 sequence reads: CASSQDRSGGGTNEQFF. Here the CDR3 DNA reads TGCGCCAGCAGCCAAGATCGGTCGGGAGGAGGAACCAATGAGCAGTTCTTC.

This chain connects TRBV4-1 to TRBJ2-7, with D possibly matching TRBD2 (7 bases). Per the germline V gene, CDR1 is MGHRA and CDR2 is YSYEKL. The CDR3 is 18 residues long. Between the trimmed V and J ends, which lost 4 bases and 3 bases, there was a span of 25 bases. The CDR3 here is CASSPVGGRIQGIYEQYF. As DNA, the CDR3 is TGCGCCAGCAGCCCCGTCGGGGGGCGGATTCAGGGAATCTACGAGCAGTACTTC.

The rearrangement uses TRBV11-2 and TRBJ1-2; no reliable D call. The CDR3 runs 14 residues. Per germline, CDR1 SGHAT and CDR2 FQNNGV. V dropped 5 bases and J dropped 3 bases, with 13 bases sitting between them. The CDR3 protein is CASSREIPYYGYTF. The CDR3 nucleotides are TGTGCCAGCAGCCGAGAGATACCCTACTATGGCTACACCTTC.

The gene calls are TRBV5-5 and TRBJ2-1; TRBD2 matches 11 bases. CDR3 length equals 18 residues. Germline V CDR1 and CDR2: SGHKS, YYEKEE (reference sequence). J gave up 2 bases and V 4 bases, and 11 bases lay outside the gene matches. CDR3 in DNA: TGTGCCAGCAGCCTACGACTAGCGGGAATCGACCCCTACAATGAGCAGTTCTTC. Translated, it gives CASSLRLAGIDPYNEQFF.

This clone was detected only a few times. The chain combines TRBV6-1 with TRBJ1-2; TRBD1 is a possible D gene (5 bases). Trimming stripped 1 base from V and 4 bases from J, with 10 bases between. Germline CDR1 is MNHNS and CDR2 is SASEGT. The CDR3 is made up of 14 amino acids. The CDR3, as DNA: TGTGCCAGCAGTGAAGGGGGCGAGGCCTATGGCTACACCTTC. Translating it yields CASSEGGEAYGYTF.

The chain uses TRBV28 and TRBJ1-3; D gene unclear. V was cut by 3 bases and J by 5 bases, with 8 bases left in between. This CDR3 spans 13 amino acids. The germline CDR1 and CDR2 sequences are MDHEN and SYDVKM. This CDR3 is CASSLATRNTIYF. CDR3 sequence (DNA): TGTGCCAGCAGTTTGGCGACTAGAAACACCATATATTTT.

The rearrangement uses TRBV7-3 and TRBJ2-7; 12 bases are shared with TRBD2. CDR1 SGHTA and CDR2 FQGTGA come from the germline V gene. The CDR3 loop spans 16 amino acids. The V and J ends lost 5 bases and 0 bases, in that order; junction bases with no gene match: 5. The CDR3 nucleotides read TGTGCCAGCAGCACACTAGCGGGGGGCTCCTCCTACGAGCAGTACTTC. It codes for CASSTLAGGSSYEQYF.

V is TRBV28 and J is TRBJ2-2; TRBD2 matches at 11 bases. The CDR3 covers 17 residues. The V gene's germline CDR1 is MDHEN and CDR2 SYDVKM. Trimming cost V 5 bases and J 2 bases; bases outside gene matches: 7. The CDR3 DNA is TGTGCCAGCAGTAGTCCGGGACTAGCGGATAACACCGGGGAGCTGTTTTTT. Protein product: CASSSPGLADNTGELFF.

The chain recombines TRBV6-1 with TRBJ2-1; weak D call: TRBD2 (5 bases). The V and J ends lost 2 bases and 3 bases respectively, with 14 bases between them. CDR3 length: 16 residues. In germline, CDR1 is MNHNS, CDR2 SASEGT. The DNA for the CDR3 is TGTGCCAGCAGTGAAACCAGCGGCGCAGACTACAATGAGCAGTTCTTC. Its translation: CASSETSGADYNEQFF.

The genes are TRBV7-2 and TRBJ1-1; D might be TRBD1 (6 bases). CDR3 length equals 13 residues. Germline CDR1 reads SGHTA; CDR2 reads FQGNSA. V was cut by 5 bases and J by 6 bases, with 13 bases left in between. The CDR3 bases are TGTGCCAGCAGCGGGGAAAGGACAGCTGAAGCTTTCTTT. It is translated as CASSGERTAEAFF.

The chain is built from TRBV6-5 and TRBJ1-2; D may be TRBD1 (5 bases). Germline lookup yields CDR1 MNHEY and CDR2 SVGAGI. The CDR3 contains 14 residues. Trimming removed 0 bases at V and 13 bases at J, with 18 bases between. The CDR3 DNA reads TGTGCCAGCAGTTACTCGAGGGGCGGGACTCTCCCCACCTTC. This gives the protein CASSYSRGGTLPTF.

DNA of the CDR3: TGTGCCAGCAGCTTAGTCAACTACGAGCAGTACTTC. Protein: CASSLVNYEQYF. The chain recombines TRBV11-2 with TRBJ2-7; no firm D call. V gave up 1 base and J gave up 3 bases, with 4 bases separating them. This CDR3 contains 12 residues. Germline assignment: CDR1 SGHAT and CDR2 FQNNGV.

The genes are TRBV5-1 and TRBJ2-1; maybe TRBD1 (6 bases). Trimming cost V 0 bases and J 6 bases, with 7 bases left between them. The CDR3 extends over 13 amino acids. Per germline, CDR1 SGHRS and CDR2 YFSETQ. In DNA form, the CDR3 reads TGCGCCAGCAGCTTGGGGGGGCTCAATGAGCAGTTCTTC. Translating gives CASSLGGLNEQFF.